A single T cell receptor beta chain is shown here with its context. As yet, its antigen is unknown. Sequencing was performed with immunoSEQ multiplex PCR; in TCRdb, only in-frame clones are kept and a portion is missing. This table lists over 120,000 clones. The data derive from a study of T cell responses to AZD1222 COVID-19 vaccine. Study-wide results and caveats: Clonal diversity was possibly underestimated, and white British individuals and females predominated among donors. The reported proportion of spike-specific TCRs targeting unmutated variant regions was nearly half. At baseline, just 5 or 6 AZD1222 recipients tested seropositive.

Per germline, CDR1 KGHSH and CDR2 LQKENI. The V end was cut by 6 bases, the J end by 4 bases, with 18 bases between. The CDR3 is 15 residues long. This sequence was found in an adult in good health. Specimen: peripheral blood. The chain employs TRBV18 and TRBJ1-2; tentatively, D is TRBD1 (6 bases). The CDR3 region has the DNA TGTGCCAGCTCCCCCTTTTCAGGGGAATCCTATGGCTACACCTTC. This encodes CASSPFSGESYGYTF.